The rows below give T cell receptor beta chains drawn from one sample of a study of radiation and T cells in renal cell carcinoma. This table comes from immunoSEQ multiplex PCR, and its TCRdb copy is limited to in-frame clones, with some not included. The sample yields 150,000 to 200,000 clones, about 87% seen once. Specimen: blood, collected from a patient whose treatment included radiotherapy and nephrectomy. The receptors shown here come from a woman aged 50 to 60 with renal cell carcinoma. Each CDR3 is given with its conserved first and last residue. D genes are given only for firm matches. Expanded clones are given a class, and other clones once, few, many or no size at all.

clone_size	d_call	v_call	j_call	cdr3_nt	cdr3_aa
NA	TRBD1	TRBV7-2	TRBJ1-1	TGTGCCAGCAGCCCCCGGACAGGGGTGTCGAACACTGAAGCTTTCTTT	CASSPRTGVSNTEAFF
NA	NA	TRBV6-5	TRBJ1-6	TGTGCCAGCCGGGGAGGGGGTTATAATTCACCCCTCCACTTT	CASRGGGYNSPLHF
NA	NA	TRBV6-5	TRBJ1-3	TGTGCCAGCAGCCGATACAGGGGAAACACCATATATTTT	CASSRYRGNTIYF
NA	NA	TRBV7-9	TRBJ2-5	TGTGCCAGCAGCTTGGACTCCTCAGGGACCCAGTACTTC	CASSLDSSGTQYF
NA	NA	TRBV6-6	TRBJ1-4	TGTGCCAGCACCTTGGGAGACCGGAATGAAAAACTGTTTTTT	CASTLGDRNEKLFF
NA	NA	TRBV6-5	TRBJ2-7	TGTGCCAGCAGTTACTCGAGACAGGCGCTTTACGAGCAGTACTTC	CASSYSRQALYEQYF
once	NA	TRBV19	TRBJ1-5	TGTGCCAGTAGTCCCCTGAATCAGCCCCAGCATTTT	CASSPLNQPQHF
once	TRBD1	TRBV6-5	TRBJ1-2	TGTGCCAGCAGGGACAGGGGTACAGTCTATGGCTACACCTTC	CASRDRGTVYGYTF
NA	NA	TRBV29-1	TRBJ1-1	TGCAGCGTTGAACAGGGAGACACTGAAGCTTTCTTT	CSVEQGDTEAFF
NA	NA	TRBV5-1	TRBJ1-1	TGCGCCAGCAGCTTGGTCCGGGTAGGGAACACTGAAGCTTTCTTT	CASSLVRVGNTEAFF
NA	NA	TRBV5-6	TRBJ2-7	TGTGCCAGCAGCCCGGCTACCGGGAAAGAGTTCGAGCAGTACTTC	CASSPATGKEFEQYF
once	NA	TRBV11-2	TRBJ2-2	TGTGCCAGCACCCGACAGCAAAACACCGGGGAGCTGTTTTTT	CASTRQQNTGELFF
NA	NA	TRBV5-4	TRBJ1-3	TGTGCCAGCAGCTCTGGCCTCTCTGGAAACACCATATATTTT	CASSSGLSGNTIYF
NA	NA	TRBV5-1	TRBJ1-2	TGCGCCAGCAGCTCACGGGCCCCTAATGGGAGCTATGGCTACACCTTC	CASSSRAPNGSYGYTF
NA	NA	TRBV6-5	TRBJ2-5	TGTGCCAGCAGTTACTCGTGGGCAGGGTCAGAGACCCAGTACTTC	CASSYSWAGSETQYF
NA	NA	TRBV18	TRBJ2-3	TGTGCCAGCTCACCCGAGGATGGGGCACGAGATACGCAGTATTTT	CASSPEDGARDTQYF
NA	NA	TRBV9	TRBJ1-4	TGTGCCAGCAGCGTAGGGACAGACCATGAAAAACTGTTTTTT	CASSVGTDHEKLFF
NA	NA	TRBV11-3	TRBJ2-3	TGTGCCAGCAGCTCCGCCGGGGGGCGGACAGATACGCAGTATTTT	CASSSAGGRTDTQYF
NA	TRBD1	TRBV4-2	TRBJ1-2	TGTGCCAGCAGCCAAGAGAGGACAGGGCCAGCCTATGGCTACACCTTC	CASSQERTGPAYGYTF
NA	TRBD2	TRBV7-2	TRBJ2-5	TGTGCCAGCAGCTTTTCCAGCGGGGGTGAGACCCAGTACTTC	CASSFSSGGETQYF
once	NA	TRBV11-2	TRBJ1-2	TGTGCCAGCAGCTCAATCAGGGCATCTAACTATGGCTACACCTTC	CASSSIRASNYGYTF
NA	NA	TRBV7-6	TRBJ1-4	TGTGCCAGCAGCCCCAGGGGAGAAAAACTGTTTTTT	CASSPRGEKLFF
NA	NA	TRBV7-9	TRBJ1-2	TGTGCCAGCAGCCAATTTGAGACGAACTATGGCTACACCTTC	CASSQFETNYGYTF
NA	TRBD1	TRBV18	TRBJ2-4	TGTGCCAGCTCACTAAGGACAGGGGAGAGGAACATTCAGTACTTC	CASSLRTGERNIQYF
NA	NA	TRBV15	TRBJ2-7	TGTGCCACCAGCAGACGGACAGACGAGCAGTACTTC	CATSRRTDEQYF
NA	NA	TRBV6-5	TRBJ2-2	TGTGCCAGCAGTGAAGATCTGAACACCGGGGAGCTGTTTTTT	CASSEDLNTGELFF